The rows below give T cell receptor beta chains drawn from one sample of a study of T-cell memory formation after mild COVID-19. One entry per CDR3 protein results from TCRdb running MiXCR on the 5' RACE reads. The sample consists of roughly 300,000 distinct CDR3 sequences, 15% to 20% of them appearing once. Sequences were obtained from PBMCs or a T cell subset sorted from them (not recorded which). The receptors shown here come from a man aged 18 to 30 who had mild COVID-19 (a few samples of this study predate the infection). Cell type and time point are not known. The conserved cysteine and the conserved F or W are not part of the CDR3 here.

j_gene: TRBJ2-5
v_gene: TRBV7-2
CDR3aa: ASSLVSRGMLWTQY

j_gene: TRBJ1-5
v_gene: TRBV3-1
CDR3aa: ASSQTIDQPQH

j_gene: TRBJ2-4
v_gene: TRBV28
CDR3aa: ASSLSGFSGDKNIQY

j_gene: TRBJ1-2
v_gene: TRBV5-5
CDR3aa: ASSWTTDSQGYT

j_gene: TRBJ1-2
v_gene: TRBV6-6
CDR3aa: ASSYSPGQGNYGYT

j_gene: TRBJ2-7
v_gene: TRBV6-5
CDR3aa: ASSYFSSGGYEQY

j_gene: TRBJ1-5
v_gene: TRBV12-5
CDR3aa: ASGSTGTQPQH

j_gene: TRBJ2-1
v_gene: TRBV20-1
CDR3aa: SARESGGEQF

j_gene: TRBJ2-3
v_gene: TRBV5-5
CDR3aa: ASSLIQAGGTDTQY

j_gene: TRBJ2-1
v_gene: TRBV7-2
CDR3aa: ASSQQLAGAYNEQF

j_gene: TRBJ2-1
v_gene: TRBV18
CDR3aa: ASSPSGGNEQF

j_gene: TRBJ1-6
v_gene: TRBV5-1
CDR3aa: ASSLARGFDNSPLH

j_gene: TRBJ1-5
v_gene: TRBV20-1
CDR3aa: SATPDRNQPQH

j_gene: TRBJ1-5
v_gene: TRBV12-3/TRBV12-4
CDR3aa: ASSRTGGNQPQH

j_gene: TRBJ2-5
v_gene: TRBV12-3/TRBV12-4
CDR3aa: ASKWGSGAPRETQY

j_gene: TRBJ2-1
v_gene: TRBV5-1
CDR3aa: ASSWQGTPDEQF

j_gene: TRBJ2-5
v_gene: TRBV29-1
CDR3aa: SVEELGGQVEETQY

j_gene: TRBJ2-1
v_gene: TRBV6-5
CDR3aa: ASSYSSVNYNEQF

j_gene: TRBJ1-2
v_gene: TRBV6-5
CDR3aa: ASRGTGTGGYT

j_gene: TRBJ2-5
v_gene: TRBV10-2
CDR3aa: ASSDRDRGGETQY

j_gene: TRBJ1-4
v_gene: TRBV27
CDR3aa: ASRRGSNEKLF

j_gene: TRBJ1-2
v_gene: TRBV4-3
CDR3aa: ASSQDRGGTASPGYT

j_gene: TRBJ1-5
v_gene: TRBV20-1
CDR3aa: SAQDRSHQPQH

j_gene: TRBJ2-1
v_gene: TRBV20-1
CDR3aa: SVLYGGAYNEQF

j_gene: TRBJ2-2
v_gene: TRBV11-2
CDR3aa: ASSPGPGAGELF

j_gene: TRBJ2-5
v_gene: TRBV29-1
CDR3aa: SVEPRGLGETQY

j_gene: TRBJ1-1
v_gene: TRBV9
CDR3aa: ASSVGDWGPGTEAF

j_gene: TRBJ2-7
v_gene: TRBV5-1
CDR3aa: ASRERGDSYEQY

j_gene: TRBJ2-3
v_gene: TRBV7-9
CDR3aa: ASSAILAALRTDTQY

j_gene: TRBJ2-1
v_gene: TRBV5-1
CDR3aa: ASSPSGGDSYNEQF

j_gene: TRBJ1-2
v_gene: TRBV11-2
CDR3aa: ASSPRQGPTYGYT

j_gene: TRBJ2-7
v_gene: TRBV7-3
CDR3aa: ASSPGLAGDHEQY

j_gene: TRBJ2-7
v_gene: TRBV5-4
CDR3aa: ASQSRDGSYEQY

j_gene: TRBJ2-3
v_gene: TRBV20-1
CDR3aa: SAGGAGGTDTQY

j_gene: TRBJ2-5
v_gene: TRBV28
CDR3aa: ASSFPAPGPGEPRIAETQY

j_gene: TRBJ2-3
v_gene: TRBV20-1
CDR3aa: SASQADTQY

j_gene: TRBJ2-5
v_gene: TRBV11-2
CDR3aa: ASSFYPATPTGTQETQY

j_gene: TRBJ1-5
v_gene: TRBV4-3
CDR3aa: ASSQDSNGAQPQH

j_gene: TRBJ2-2
v_gene: TRBV12-3/TRBV12-4
CDR3aa: ASSPDLAYGELF

j_gene: TRBJ2-2
v_gene: TRBV9
CDR3aa: ASNGNTGELF

j_gene: TRBJ1-1
v_gene: TRBV7-9
CDR3aa: ASSADRWSF

j_gene: TRBJ1-6
v_gene: TRBV20-1
CDR3aa: SARGGQGASPLH

j_gene: TRBJ2-3
v_gene: TRBV9
CDR3aa: ASSSGGPDTQY

j_gene: TRBJ1-1
v_gene: TRBV7-9
CDR3aa: ASSNNRDPRKAF

j_gene: TRBJ1-1
v_gene: TRBV10-3
CDR3aa: AIAQRSEAF

j_gene: TRBJ1-2
v_gene: TRBV20-1
CDR3aa: SASNSYYGYT

j_gene: TRBJ2-7
v_gene: TRBV7-3
CDR3aa: ASSLRRGQEQY

j_gene: TRBJ2-5
v_gene: TRBV7-3
CDR3aa: ASSLRSVGHGETQY

j_gene: TRBJ1-1
v_gene: TRBV10-3
CDR3aa: AIKRWDDQVLNTEAF